This T cell receptor (beta chain) was identified in a study of blood T cell repertoires in COVID-19 (dated by TCRdb to 2018 to 2021). Study-wide context: Collaborator samples came from the United States, Italy and Spain and covered acute and convalescent phases of COVID-19. Where available, HLA class I and class II types were obtained from metadata supplied by the sample provider rather than from assay-based typing. Samples came from the ongoing ImmuneRACE study (first 160 participants) plus 1,254 subjects from 6 global collaborators. The repertoires were released in a freely available public database meant as a resource for research on the immune response to SARS-CoV-2. The prospective study material was composed of cDNA or gDNA derived from T cells, B-cell-depleted T cells, or PBMCs. A de-identified subject ID, COVID-19 status, age in years and sex were almost always included in the sample metadata. Subjects who had been exposed to COVID-19, were actively infected with it, or had recovered from it provided the deeply sampled blood TCRbeta repertoires that made up the dataset. The study at large found these results: The amount of clinical and demographic metadata varied by source and participant and was provided uncurated.

The immunoSEQ Assay, a bias-controlled multiplex PCR, was used to amplify TCRbeta CDR3 regions from genomic DNA. As for the authors' bioinformatics: Nucleated cell counts per sample were estimated from amplification of reference gene primers within the assay. Sequence reads were collapsed and filtered to measure the absolute abundance of every unique TCRbeta CDR3 rearrangement. For each sample, productive Simpson clonality was calculated as the square root of Simpson's diversity index over productive rearrangements. TCRdb's version of the immuneACCESS table is confined to in-frame rearrangements and falls short of the full clone set. An unresolved V gene accounts for under half of the shortfall where checked; the remainder is of unknown origin. Clonal size and the V and J genes are those of that table, whereas D and trimming came from the DNA. The sample data list about 280,000 clones, and about 90% of these were observed just once. Jointly, the top ten make up about 1.7% of the sample.

With regard to this clone: Its antigen remains undetermined. Qualities for individual bases were not recorded, and no much larger clone is one base off.

Here V drops 0 bases and J drops 5 bases, and the junction holds 5 bases not matched to any gene. The CDR3 spans 16 residues, from the cysteine through the phenylalanine. CDR3 DNA only is kept here, 48 bases in frame from base 1. CDR1 and CDR2, per the germline V gene, are KGHDR and SFDVKD. Participants in the prospective study were enrolled through a virtual design, were aged about 18 to 100 years, and lived in 20 to 30 United States geographic areas. To assign participants to cohorts, the prospective study relied on clinical history that participants themselves reported in a screening survey and a study questionnaire. Mobile phlebotomists in the prospective study collected whole blood, serum and a nasopharyngeal or oropharyngeal swab from every participant. Prospective study participants could optionally give additional blood draws and questionnaires over an approximately two-month period. Before DNA extraction, blood samples from the prospective study were shipped at room temperature or frozen.

Sequencing used PBMCs or T cells enriched from blood (not recorded which). Recombination joined TRBV24-1 with TRBJ1-5, with TRBD1 identical over 8 junction bases. This receptor was identified in a woman aged 18 to 35 with acute COVID-19. In nucleotides, the sequence is TGTGCCACCAGTGATTTGGTGGACAGGGTGGATCAGCCCCAGCATTTT. This gives the protein CATSDLVDRVDQPQHF.